The entry that follows covers one TCR beta chain sequence. The antigen is undetermined. The data belong to a study of shared clonotypes between healthy human individuals. The repertoire was sequenced with immunoSEQ multiplex PCR; TCRdb's copy has only in-frame clones and lacks some. Found here are 850,000 to 1,200,000 clones, around 75% of them singletons; the top ten hold roughly 1.5%. General study points: Sharing across four donors was seen in around 5.1% of naive CD4 clonotypes. Estimated richness was generally greater in naive than memory subsets.

The CDR3 spans 14 residues. The V gene's germline CDR1 is SNHLY and CDR2 FYNNEI. The V end lost 1 base, the J end lost 0 bases, and 4 bases lay between the germline ends. This receptor was taken from a man between 18 and 35 years old in good health. Sequenced material: memory CD4+ T cells sorted from blood. Sample subset: CD45RA-negative fraction. The chain joins TRBV2 to TRBJ1-5; D not resolved. In nucleotides, the CDR3 is TGTGCCAGCAGTGAAGGGAATAGCAATCAGCCCCAGCATTTT. Protein product: CASSEGNSNQPQHF. Filled out from reference TRBV2 and TRBJ1-5, the complete variable domain reads EPEVTQTPSHQVTQMGQEVILRCVPISNHLYFYWYRQILGQKVEFLVSFYNNEISEKSEIFDDQFSVERPDGSNFTLKIRSTKLEDSAMYFCASSEGNSNQPQHFGDGTRLSIL.